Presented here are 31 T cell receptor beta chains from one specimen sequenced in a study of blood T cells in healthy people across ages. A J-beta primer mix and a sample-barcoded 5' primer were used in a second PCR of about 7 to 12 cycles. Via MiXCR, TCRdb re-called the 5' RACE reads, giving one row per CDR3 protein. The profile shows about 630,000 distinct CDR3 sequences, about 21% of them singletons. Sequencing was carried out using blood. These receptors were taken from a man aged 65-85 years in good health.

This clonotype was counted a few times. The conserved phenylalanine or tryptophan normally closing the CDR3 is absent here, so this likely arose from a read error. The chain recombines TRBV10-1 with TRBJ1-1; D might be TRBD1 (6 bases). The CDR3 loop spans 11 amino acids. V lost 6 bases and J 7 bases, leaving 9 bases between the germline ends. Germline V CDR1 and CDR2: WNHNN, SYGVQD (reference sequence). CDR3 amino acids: CASSSDSEAFL. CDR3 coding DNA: TGCGCCAGCAGCTCGGACAGTGAAGCTTTCCTT.

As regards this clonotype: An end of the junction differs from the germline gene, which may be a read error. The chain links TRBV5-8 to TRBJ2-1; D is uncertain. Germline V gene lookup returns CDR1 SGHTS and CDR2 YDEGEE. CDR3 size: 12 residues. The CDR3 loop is CASSSLYNEQLF. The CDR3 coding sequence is TGTGCCAGCAGCTCTCTCTACAATGAGCAGTTATTC.

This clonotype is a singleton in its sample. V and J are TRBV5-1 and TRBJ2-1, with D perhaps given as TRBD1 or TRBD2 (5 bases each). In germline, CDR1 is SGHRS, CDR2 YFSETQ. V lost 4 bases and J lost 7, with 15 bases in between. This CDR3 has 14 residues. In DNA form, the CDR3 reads TGCGCCAGCAGCATCTCGGGACCGCCGAATGAGCAGTTCTTC. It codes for CASSISGPPNEQFF.

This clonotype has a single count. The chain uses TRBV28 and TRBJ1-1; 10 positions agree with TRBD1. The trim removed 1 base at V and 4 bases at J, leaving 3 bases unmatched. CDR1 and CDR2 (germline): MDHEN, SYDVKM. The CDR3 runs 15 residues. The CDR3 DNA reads TGTGCCAGCAGTTTATCGGGGACAGGGGTCACTGAAGCTTTCTTT. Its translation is CASSLSGTGVTEAFF.

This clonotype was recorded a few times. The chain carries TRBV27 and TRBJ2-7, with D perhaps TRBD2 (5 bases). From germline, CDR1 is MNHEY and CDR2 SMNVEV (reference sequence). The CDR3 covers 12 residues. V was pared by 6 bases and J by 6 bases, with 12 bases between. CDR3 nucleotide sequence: TGTGCCAGCAGCTCGACCCGGGGCGAGCAGTACTTC. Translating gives CASSSTRGEQYF.

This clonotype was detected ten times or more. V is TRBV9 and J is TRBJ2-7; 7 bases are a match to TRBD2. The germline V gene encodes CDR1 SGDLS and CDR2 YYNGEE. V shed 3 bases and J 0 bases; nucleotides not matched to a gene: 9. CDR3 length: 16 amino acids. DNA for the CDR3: TGTGCCAGCAGCGATGGGGGGGGTCCCAGCTCCTACGAGCAGTACTTC. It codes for CASSDGGGPSSYEQYF. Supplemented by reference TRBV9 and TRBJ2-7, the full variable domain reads DSGVTQTPKHLITATGQRVTLRCSPRSGDLSVYWYQQSLDQGLQFLIQYYNGEERAKGNILERFSAQQFPDLHSELNLSSLELGDSALYFCASSDGGGPSSYEQYFGPGTRLTVT.

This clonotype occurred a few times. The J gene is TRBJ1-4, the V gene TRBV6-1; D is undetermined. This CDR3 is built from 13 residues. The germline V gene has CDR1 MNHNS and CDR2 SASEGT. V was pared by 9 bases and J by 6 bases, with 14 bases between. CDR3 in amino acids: CASEKGFDEKLFF. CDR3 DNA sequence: TGTGCCAGTGAAAAGGGATTTGATGAAAAACTGTTTTTT.

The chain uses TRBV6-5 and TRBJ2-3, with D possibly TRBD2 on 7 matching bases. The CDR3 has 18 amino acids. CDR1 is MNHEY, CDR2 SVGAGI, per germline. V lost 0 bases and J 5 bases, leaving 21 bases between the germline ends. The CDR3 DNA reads TGTGCCAGCAGTTACTCGGGGGGGCAGGGGATGCGCGGAGATACGCAGTATTTT. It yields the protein CASSYSGGQGMRGDTQYF.

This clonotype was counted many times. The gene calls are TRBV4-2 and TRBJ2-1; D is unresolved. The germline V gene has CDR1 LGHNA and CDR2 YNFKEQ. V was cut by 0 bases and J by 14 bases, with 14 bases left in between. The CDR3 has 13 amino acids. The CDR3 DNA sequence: TGTGCCAGCAGCCAAGATCTAATCACCAGGAAGTTCTTC. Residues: CASSQDLITRKFF.

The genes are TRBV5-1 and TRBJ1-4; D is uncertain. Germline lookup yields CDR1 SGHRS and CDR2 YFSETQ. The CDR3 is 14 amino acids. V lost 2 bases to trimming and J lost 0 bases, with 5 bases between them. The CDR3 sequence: CASSFESTNEKLFF. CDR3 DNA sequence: TGCGCCAGCAGCTTCGAATCAACTAATGAAAAACTGTTTTTT.

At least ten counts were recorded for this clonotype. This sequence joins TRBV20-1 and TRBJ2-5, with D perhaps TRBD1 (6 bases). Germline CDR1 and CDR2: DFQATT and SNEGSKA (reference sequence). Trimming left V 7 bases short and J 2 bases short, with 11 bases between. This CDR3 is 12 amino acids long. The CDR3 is CSVERGQETQYF. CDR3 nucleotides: TGCAGTGTGGAGAGGGGGCAAGAGACCCAGTACTTC.

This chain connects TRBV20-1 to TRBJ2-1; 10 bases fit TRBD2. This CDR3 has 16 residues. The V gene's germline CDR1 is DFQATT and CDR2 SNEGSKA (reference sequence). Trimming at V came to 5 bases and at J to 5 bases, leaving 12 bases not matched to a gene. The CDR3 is CSARPAGSGRDNEQFF. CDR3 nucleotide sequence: TGCAGTGCTCGACCTGCGGGGAGCGGGAGGGACAATGAGCAGTTCTTC.

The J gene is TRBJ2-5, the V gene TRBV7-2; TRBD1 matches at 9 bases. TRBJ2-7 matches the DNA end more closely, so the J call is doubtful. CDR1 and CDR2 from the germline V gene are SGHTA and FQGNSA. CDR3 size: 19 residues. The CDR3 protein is CASSLGRDRVILNSYEQYF. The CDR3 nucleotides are TGTGCCAGCAGCTTAGGGAGGGACAGGGTAATTCTCAACTCCTACGAGCAGTACTTC.

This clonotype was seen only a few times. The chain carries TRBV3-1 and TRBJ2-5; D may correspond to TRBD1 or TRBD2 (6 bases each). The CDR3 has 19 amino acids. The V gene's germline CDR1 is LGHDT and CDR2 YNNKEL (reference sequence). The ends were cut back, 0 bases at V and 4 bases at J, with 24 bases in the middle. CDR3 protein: CASSQDGWSGEASGETQYF. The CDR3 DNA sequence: TGTGCCAGCAGCCAAGACGGATGGTCAGGGGAGGCGAGTGGAGAGACCCAGTACTTC.

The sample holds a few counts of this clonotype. CDR3 region: CASSQGQGLNSPLHF. The CDR3 DNA reads as TGTGCCAGCAGCCAAGGTCAGGGGCTAAATTCACCCCTCCACTTT. This chain joins TRBV14 and TRBJ1-6; perhaps TRBD1 as D (6 bases). Germline V CDR1 and CDR2: SGHDN, FVKESK. The ends were cut back, 1 base at V and 7 bases at J, with 11 bases in the middle. This CDR3 region has 15 residues.

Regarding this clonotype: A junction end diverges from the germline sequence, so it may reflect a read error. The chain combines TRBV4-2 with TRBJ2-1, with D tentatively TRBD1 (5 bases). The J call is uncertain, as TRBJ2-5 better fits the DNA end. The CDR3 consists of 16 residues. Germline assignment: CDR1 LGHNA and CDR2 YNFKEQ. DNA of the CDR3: TGTGCCAGCAGCCAAGATTTCACAGGAATGGAAGAGGCCCAGTACTTC. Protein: CASSQDFTGMEEAQYF.

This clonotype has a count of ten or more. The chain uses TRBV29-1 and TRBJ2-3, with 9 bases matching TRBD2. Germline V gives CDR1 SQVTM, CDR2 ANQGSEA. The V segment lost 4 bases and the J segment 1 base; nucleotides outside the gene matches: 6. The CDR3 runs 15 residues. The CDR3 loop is CSVGPAGGGTDTQYF. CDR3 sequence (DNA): TGCAGCGTTGGTCCAGCGGGAGGTGGCACAGATACGCAGTATTTT.

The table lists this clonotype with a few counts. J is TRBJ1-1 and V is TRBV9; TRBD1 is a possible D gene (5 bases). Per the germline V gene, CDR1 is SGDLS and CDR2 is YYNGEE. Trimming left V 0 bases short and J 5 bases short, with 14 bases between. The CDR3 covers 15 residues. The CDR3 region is CASSVGIQGETEAFF. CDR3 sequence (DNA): TGTGCCAGCAGCGTAGGGATTCAGGGCGAGACTGAAGCTTTCTTT. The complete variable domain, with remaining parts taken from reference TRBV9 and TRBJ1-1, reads DSGVTQTPKHLITATGQRVTLRCSPRSGDLSVYWYQQSLDQGLQFLIQYYNGEERAKGNILERFSAQQFPDLHSELNLSSLELGDSALYFCASSVGIQGETEAFFGQGTRLTVV.

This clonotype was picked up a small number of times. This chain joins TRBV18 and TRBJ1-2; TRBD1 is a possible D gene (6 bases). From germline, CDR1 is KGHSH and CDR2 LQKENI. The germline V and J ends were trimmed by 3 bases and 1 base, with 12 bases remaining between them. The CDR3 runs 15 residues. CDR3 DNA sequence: TGTGCCAGCTCACCCAGACAGGATTTTAACTATGGCTACACCTTC. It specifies CASSPRQDFNYGYTF.

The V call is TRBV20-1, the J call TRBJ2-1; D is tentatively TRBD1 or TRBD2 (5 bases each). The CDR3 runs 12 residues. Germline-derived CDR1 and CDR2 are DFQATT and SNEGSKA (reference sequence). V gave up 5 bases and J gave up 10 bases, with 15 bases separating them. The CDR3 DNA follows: TGCAGTGCTCTCCCCCCAGGGACCGAGCAGTTCTTC. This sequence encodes CSALPPGTEQFF.

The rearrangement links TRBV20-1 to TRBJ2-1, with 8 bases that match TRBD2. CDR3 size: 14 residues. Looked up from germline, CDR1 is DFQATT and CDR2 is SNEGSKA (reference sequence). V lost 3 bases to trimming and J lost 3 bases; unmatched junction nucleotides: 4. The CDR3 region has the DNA TGCAGTGCTAGCTCTAGCGGGCACTACAATGAGCAGTTCTTC. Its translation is CSASSSGHYNEQFF.

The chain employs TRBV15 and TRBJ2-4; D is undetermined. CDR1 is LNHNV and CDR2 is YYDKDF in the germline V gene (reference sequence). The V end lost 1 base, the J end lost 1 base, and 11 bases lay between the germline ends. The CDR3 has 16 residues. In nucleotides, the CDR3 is TGTGCCACCAGCAGAGCTCTCTGGCGCGCCAAAAACATTCAGTACTTC. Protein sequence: CATSRALWRAKNIQYF.

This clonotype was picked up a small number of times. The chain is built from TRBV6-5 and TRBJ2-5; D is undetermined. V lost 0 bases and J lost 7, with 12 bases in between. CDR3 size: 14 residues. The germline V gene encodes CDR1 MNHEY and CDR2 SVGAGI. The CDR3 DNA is TGTGCCAGCAGTTACTCGAATGGGGAAGGGACCCAGTACTTC. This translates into CASSYSNGEGTQYF.

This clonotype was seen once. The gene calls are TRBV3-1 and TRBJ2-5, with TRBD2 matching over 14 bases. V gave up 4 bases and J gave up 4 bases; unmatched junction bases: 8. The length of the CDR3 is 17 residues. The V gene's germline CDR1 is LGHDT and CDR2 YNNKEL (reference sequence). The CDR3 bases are TGTGCCAGCAGCCTGACCACCGGGACTAGCGGGAGAGAGACCCAGTACTTC. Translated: CASSLTTGTSGRETQYF.

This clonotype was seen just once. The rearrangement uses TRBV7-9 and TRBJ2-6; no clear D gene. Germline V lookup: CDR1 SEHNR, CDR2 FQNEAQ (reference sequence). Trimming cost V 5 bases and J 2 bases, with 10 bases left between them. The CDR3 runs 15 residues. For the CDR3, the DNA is TGTGCCAGCAGCCCCCGTTGGGCTGGGGCCAACGTCCTGACTTTC. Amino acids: CASSPRWAGANVLTF.

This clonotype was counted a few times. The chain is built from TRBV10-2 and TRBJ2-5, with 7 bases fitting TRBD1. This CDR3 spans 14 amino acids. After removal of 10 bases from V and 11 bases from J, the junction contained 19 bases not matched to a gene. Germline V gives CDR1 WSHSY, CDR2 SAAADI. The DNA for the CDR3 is TGCGCCAAGCCAGCTGGACAGGAGACGAGGGAGCAGTACTTC. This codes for CAKPAGQETREQYF.

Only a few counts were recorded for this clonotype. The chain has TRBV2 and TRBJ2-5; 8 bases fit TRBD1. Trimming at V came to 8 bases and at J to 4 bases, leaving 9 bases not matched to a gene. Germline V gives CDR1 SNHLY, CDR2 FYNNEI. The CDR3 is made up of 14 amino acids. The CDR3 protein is CASGGQGGPETQYF. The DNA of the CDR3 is TGTGCCAGCGGAGGACAGGGTGGACCAGAGACCCAGTACTTC.

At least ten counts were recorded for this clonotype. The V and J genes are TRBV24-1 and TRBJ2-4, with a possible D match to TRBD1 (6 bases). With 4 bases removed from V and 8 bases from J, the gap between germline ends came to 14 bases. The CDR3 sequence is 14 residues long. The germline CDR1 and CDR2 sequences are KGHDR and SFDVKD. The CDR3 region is CATSDSQGFDIQYF. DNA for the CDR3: TGTGCCACCAGTGACTCCCAGGGGTTTGACATTCAGTACTTC.

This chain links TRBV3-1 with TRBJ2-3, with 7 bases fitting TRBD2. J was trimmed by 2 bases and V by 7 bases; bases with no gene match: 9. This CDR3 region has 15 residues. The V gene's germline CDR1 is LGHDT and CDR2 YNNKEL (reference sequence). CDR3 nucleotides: TGTGCCAGCACTGCAAGCGGGGCGCACACAGATACGCAGTATTTT. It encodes CASTASGAHTDTQYF.

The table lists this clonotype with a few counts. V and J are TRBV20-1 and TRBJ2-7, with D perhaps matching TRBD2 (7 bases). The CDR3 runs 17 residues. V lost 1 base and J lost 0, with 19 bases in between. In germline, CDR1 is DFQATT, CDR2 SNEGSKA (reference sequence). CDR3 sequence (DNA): TGCAGTGCTAGAGCACGGCAGGGAGGGGGACACTCCTACGAGCAGTACTTC. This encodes CSARARQGGGHSYEQYF.

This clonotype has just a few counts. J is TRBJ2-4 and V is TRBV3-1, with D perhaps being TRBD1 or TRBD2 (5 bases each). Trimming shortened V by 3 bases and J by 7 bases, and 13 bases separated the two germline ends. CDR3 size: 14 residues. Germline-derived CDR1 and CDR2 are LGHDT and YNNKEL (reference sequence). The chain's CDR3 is CASSQRDGNNIQYF. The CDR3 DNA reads TGTGCCAGCAGCCAGAGGGACGGGAACAACATTCAGTACTTC.